These 10 T cell receptor beta chains originate from one sample sequenced in a study of cytotoxic CD8 clonotypes in ibrutinib-treated CLL. Profiling relied on immunoSEQ multiplex PCR, and the TCRdb table lists in-frame clones only, not all of them. The profile shows around 97,000 clones, about 78% of them singletons. The source material was PBMCs, sampled after 12 months of ibrutinib treatment. The receptor set was obtained from a human donor with chronic lymphocytic leukemia.

This clone came up a few times. The chain employs TRBV7-8 and TRBJ1-6; the match to TRBD1 covers 8 bases. CDR3 length: 17 amino acids. In germline, CDR1 is SGHVS, CDR2 FQNEAQ. V lost 3 bases and J lost 10; bases outside the gene matches: 14. The CDR3 is CASSFYRDRSIMSPLHF. CDR3 DNA sequence: TGTGCCAGCAGCTTCTACCGGGACAGGAGTATAATGTCACCCCTCCACTTT.

This clone occurred once. The chain carries TRBV2 and TRBJ1-2, with 11 positions matching TRBD1. With V trimmed by 10 bases and J by 7 bases, 8 bases remained unmatched. The germline gives CDR1 SNHLY, CDR2 FYNNEI. CDR3 length: 13 residues. In DNA, the CDR3 is TGTGCCACCTCTGGACAGGGGGCGGTTGGCTACACCTTC. Its protein product is CATSGQGAVGYTF.

This clone was recorded many times. V is TRBV5-1 and J is TRBJ2-7, with 10 bases that match TRBD1. CDR3 length: 14 amino acids. Germline V gene data show CDR1 as SGHRS and CDR2 as YFSETQ. The V segment lost 4 bases and the J segment 7 bases; nucleotides outside the gene matches: 8. CDR3 region: CASSLGTGVGEQYF. DNA for the CDR3: TGCGCCAGCAGCCTCGGGACAGGGGTCGGAGAGCAGTACTTC.

The chain combines TRBV6-1 with TRBJ1-1, with a tentative D call TRBD1 (5 bases). This CDR3 has 14 amino acids. V shed 7 bases and J shed 7 bases, with 19 bases lying between them. CDR1 is MNHNS and CDR2 is SASEGT in the germline V gene. The CDR3 bases are TGTGCCAGCAACCCCGGGGCAGGGAGCAGTGAAGCTTTCTTT. This translates into CASNPGAGSSEAFF.

This chain connects TRBV7-2 to TRBJ2-1; 10 bases match TRBD1. J was trimmed by 10 bases and V by 3 bases; bases with no gene match: 9. CDR1 and CDR2 from the germline V gene are SGHTA and FQGNSA. The CDR3 runs 15 residues. The CDR3 DNA reads as TGTGCCAGCAGCTTGGGGACAGGGGAGTGGTGGGAGCAGTTCTTC. This translates into CASSLGTGEWWEQFF.

This clone was observed a single time. The chain joins TRBV5-1 to TRBJ2-1; TRBD1 matches at 10 bases. Germline V CDR1 and CDR2: SGHRS, YFSETQ. V was pared by 3 bases and J by 7 bases, with 7 bases of the junction left unmatched. CDR3 length: 15 amino acids. CDR3 DNA: TGCGCCAGCAGCTCCGGGACAGGGGTTAATAATGAGCAGTTCTTC. Amino acid sequence: CASSSGTGVNNEQFF.

In this sample, this clone turned up a few times. This chain links TRBV6-5 with TRBJ1-1; maybe TRBD1 (5 bases). CDR3 length: 14 amino acids. V was pared by 0 bases and J by 9 bases, with 14 bases between. Germline CDR1 reads MNHEY; CDR2 reads SVGAGI. The CDR3 reads CASSYSMSAGKAFF. DNA for the CDR3: TGTGCCAGCAGTTACTCGATGTCCGCAGGGAAAGCTTTCTTT.

The chain carries TRBV29-1 and TRBJ1-1; 8 bases map to TRBD1. The CDR3 spans 13 residues. Trimming took 7 bases from V and 0 from J; bases not matched to a gene: 4. Germline CDR1 reads SQVTM; CDR2 reads ANQGSEA. The CDR3 nucleotides read TGCAGCGCGGTGGGACAGGTGAACACTGAAGCTTTCTTT. Translating gives CSAVGQVNTEAFF.

The V gene is TRBV10-3, the J gene TRBJ1-1; D remains ambiguous. Germline assignment: CDR1 ENHRY and CDR2 SYGVKD. V lost 2 bases, J lost 1 base, and 8 bases lay in between. The CDR3 loop spans 14 amino acids. The CDR3 sequence is CAISEQVKNTEAFF. CDR3 coding DNA: TGTGCCATCAGTGAGCAGGTTAAGAACACTGAAGCTTTCTTT.

The chain has TRBV28 and TRBJ1-5; 7 nucleotides line up with TRBD1. CDR1 and CDR2 (germline): MDHEN, SYDVKM. V was clipped by 7 bases and J by 7 bases; unmatched bases: 4. The CDR3 consists of 12 residues. The CDR3 DNA is TGTGCCAGCACCGGCAGGGGGCAGCCCCAGCATTTT. Protein sequence: CASTGRGQPQHF.